A selection of T cell receptor beta chains follows, all from one sample in a study of blood T cell repertoires in COVID-19. Sequencing was performed with immunoSEQ multiplex PCR; in TCRdb, only in-frame clones are kept and a portion is missing. The sample records 300,000 or so clones, over 75% being singletons. The specimen sequenced was PBMCs or T cells enriched from blood (not recorded which). The source is a woman aged 18-35 years who had recovered from COVID-19. CDR3s include the opening cysteine and the closing phenylalanine or tryptophan. A D gene is named only where the DNA matches it firmly. Clone size is given for some rows only: seen once, a few or many times, or a class if the clone is expanded.

TRBV12-3/TRBV12-4	NA	NA	TRBJ1-3	CASSQGPYTIYF	TGTGCCAGCAGTCAGGGGCCATACACCATATATTTT
TRBV7-8	NA	TRBD1	TRBJ1-2	CASSLWDRNYGYTF	TGTGCCAGCAGCTTATGGGACAGGAACTATGGCTACACCTTC
TRBV2	NA	NA	TRBJ1-1	CASSSQTGGTEAFF	TGTGCCAGCAGTTCACAGACCGGAGGGACTGAAGCTTTCTTT
TRBV30	NA	NA	TRBJ1-4	CAWTRLGQLSEKLFF	TGTGCCTGGACCCGCCTCGGACAGCTAAGTGAAAAACTGTTTTTT
TRBV7-9	many	TRBD1	TRBJ1-4	CASSVGGTGATNEKLFF	TGTGCCAGCAGCGTAGGTGGGACAGGAGCAACTAATGAAAAACTGTTTTTT
TRBV5-1	NA	TRBD2	TRBJ2-5	CASSFRGGQETQYF	TGCGCCAGCAGCTTCCGGGGGGGCCAAGAGACCCAGTACTTC
TRBV3-1/TRBV3-2	NA	NA	TRBJ1-4	CASSQSEGNVNEKLFF	TGTGCCAGCAGCCAAAGTGAGGGAAACGTTAATGAAAAACTGTTTTTT
TRBV24-1	NA	TRBD1	TRBJ2-1	CATSDSNRGRNEQFF	TGTGCCACCAGTGACTCAAACAGGGGGCGCAATGAGCAGTTCTTC
TRBV7-2	once	TRBD1	TRBJ1-5	CASSFPWTGRNQPQHF	TGTGCCAGCAGCTTCCCGTGGACAGGTCGCAATCAGCCCCAGCATTTT
TRBV7-8	NA	NA	TRBJ2-2	CASSSGFRWSGELFF	TGTGCCAGCAGCTCCGGTTTCAGGTGGTCCGGGGAGCTGTTTTTT
TRBV9	NA	TRBD1	TRBJ1-3	CASSPSQGASGNTIYF	TGTGCCAGCAGCCCAAGTCAGGGGGCGTCTGGAAACACCATATATTTT
TRBV27	few	NA	TRBJ1-6	CASNVQGPNSPLHF	TGTGCCAGCAACGTGCAGGGCCCAAATTCACCCCTCCACTTT
TRBV3-1/TRBV3-2	NA	TRBD1	TRBJ2-2	CAAQGAGELFF	TGTGCCGCACAGGGGGCCGGGGAGCTGTTTTTT
TRBV30	NA	NA	TRBJ1-4	CAWSVGATNEKLFF	TGTGCCTGGAGTGTGGGAGCAACTAATGAAAAACTGTTTTTT
TRBV7-2	NA	TRBD1	TRBJ1-3	CASRQGATGDTIYF	TGTGCCAGCCGACAGGGGGCTACGGGAGACACCATATATTTT
TRBV28	NA	NA	TRBJ2-7	CASSFDEGLYTYEQYF	TGTGCCAGCAGTTTTGATGAGGGACTCTACACCTACGAGCAGTACTTC
TRBV2	NA	TRBD2	TRBJ2-7	CASSPLRLALSSYEQYF	TGTGCCAGCAGCCCCCTCAGACTAGCGTTATCTTCGTACGAGCAGTACTTC
TRBV10-2	NA	NA	TRBJ2-7	CASMSGRSYEQYF	TGCGCCAGCATGTCGGGAAGGTCCTACGAGCAGTACTTC
TRBV7-6	NA	NA	TRBJ2-1	CASSLMAGPYNEQFF	TGTGCCAGCAGCTTAATGGCTGGGCCCTACAATGAGCAGTTCTTC
TRBV20-1	once	NA	TRBJ1-1	CSAFQGQAFF	TGCAGTGCTTTTCAGGGGCAGGCTTTCTTT
TRBV6-1	few	TRBD1	TRBJ1-6	CASSGRGQANYNSPLHF	TGTGCCAGCAGTGGCCGCGGACAGGCGAACTATAATTCACCCCTCCACTTT
TRBV2	NA	NA	TRBJ1-3	CASSDTSGNTIYF	TGTGCCAGCAGCGACACCTCTGGAAACACCATATATTTT
TRBV18	NA	NA	TRBJ2-7	CASSPGDYYEQYF	TGTGCCAGCTCTCCGGGAGACTACTACGAGCAGTACTTC
TRBV7-8	few	NA	TRBJ1-2	CASSLNPDTIYGYTF	TGTGCCAGCAGCCTTAACCCCGACACGATCTATGGCTACACCTTC
TRBV6-5	once	NA	TRBJ2-2	CASKEQGEAGELFF	TGTGCCAGCAAGGAGCAGGGGGAGGCCGGGGAGCTGTTTTTT
TRBV2	NA	TRBD2	TRBJ2-7	CASRSAREDYEQYF	TGTGCCAGCAGATCGGCACGGGAGGATTACGAGCAGTACTTC
TRBV9	once	TRBD1	TRBJ2-2	CASSVAPGGPNTGELFF	TGTGCCAGCAGCGTCGCCCCAGGGGGCCCGAACACCGGGGAGCTGTTTTTT
TRBV12-3/TRBV12-4	few	NA	TRBJ1-2	CASSLTNGYTF	TGTGCCAGCAGTTTGACAAATGGCTACACCTTC
TRBV10-3	NA	TRBD2	TRBJ2-7	CAISEAPSGLAGYEQYF	TGTGCCATCAGTGAGGCTCCCTCAGGACTAGCGGGGTACGAGCAGTACTTC